This note documents a single TCR beta chain sequence. What antigen it recognizes has not been identified. No base-level quality is on record; no much larger clone is a single base apart. This specimen belongs to a study of a mutant IDH1 vaccine in newly diagnosed glioma (dated by TCRdb to the early 2020s). At the level of the whole study: In the chemotherapy-containing groups, vaccination started alongside temozolomide cycles, whereas in patients who had radiotherapy alone it started 4-6 weeks after radiotherapy. The roughly 33 treated patients were roughly 62% male and roughly 38% female, with a mean age of around 40 years. Prior to enrollment, standard therapy consisting of radiotherapy alone, temozolomide alone, or radiochemotherapy with temozolomide had been administered to patients, with the combination being received by most patients. Visit V12 was the week-35 safety follow-up and visit V13 was the week-47 end of study. Longitudinal TCRB deep sequencing was done for 20 to 25 treated patients, wherever samples were available for exploratory analyses. Peripheral blood was drawn at six visits: V03 (baseline), V05, V07, V10, V12 and V13.

What the research found in general, with its limitations: Changes in the top peripheral T cell clonotypes picked up by TCRB sequencing did not appear to be linked to pseudoprogression. Vaccine-induced immune responses across multiple MHC alleles were detected in 90% to 95% of patients. It was noted by the authors that analyses of patient blood samples could not be reproduced owing to sample limitations. PBMC samples for TCRB deep sequencing were selected based on availability.

The time point tag for this specimen amounts to: week 47, end of study. Every vaccine dose consisted of 300 ug of a 20-mer mutant IDH1 peptide in Montanide, administered subcutaneously together with topical imiquimod. Patients were given eight vaccinations, in weeks 1, 3, 5, 7, 11, 15, 19 and 23, which matched visits V03 through V10. The donors had newly diagnosed IDH1-mutant astrocytomas of WHO grade 3 or 4 that showed loss of nuclear ATRX. The samples were drawn from NOA16, a multicentre, single-arm, open-label phase I trial in Germany that tested a mutant IDH1 peptide vaccine in humans for the first time. Genomic DNA for TCRB sequencing was isolated from EDTA blood with the DNeasy Blood and Tissue Kit. CDR1 is given as GTSNPN and CDR2 as SVGIG, both from the germline V gene (reference sequence). The V end loses 5 bases and the J end loses 2 bases, and a stretch of 7 bases separates them. The CDR3, cysteine through phenylalanine, is 12 amino acids long. Only the CDR3 part of the read is kept: 36 bases, read in frame from the first base.

The method was the immunoSEQ multiplex PCR assay. The hsTCRB Kit was used according to the manufacturer's protocol to amplify rearranged TCR beta chain sequences. An Illumina MiSeq was used to sequence the TCRB libraries. Per the authors' processing: The kit vendor's proprietary platform handled demultiplexing, trimming and gene mapping. As stored in TCRdb, this immuneACCESS dataset retains in-frame rearrangements with V and J assigned. A fraction of the clones does not appear; measured against another copy, unresolved V genes explain less than half of the discrepancy, and the remainder lacks a known reason. Clone size and the V and J calls come from that table; the DNA yielded D and trimming. Within this sample are some 56,000 clones, with roughly 76% of them counted one time only. The top ten constitute 5.3% of the sample.

This clonotype was obtained from a man aged 50 to 60 with glioma. The sequencing here drew on PBMCs, taken from a glioma patient whose treatment included an IDH1 peptide vaccine. The V and J genes are TRBV30 and TRBJ1-3, with no confidently assigned D gene. CDR3 loop: CAWGPTGNTIYF. In nucleotide form, the sequence is TGTGCCTGGGGGCCTACTGGAAACACCATATATTTT.